This TCR beta chain was profiled in a study of blood T cell repertoires in COVID-19. About the study: The study drew acute and convalescent COVID-19 samples from the United States, Italy and Spain. Nucleic acid was either cDNA or gDNA, and it came from T cells, B-cell-depleted T cells, or PBMCs.

In the study's own analysis: Reference gene primer amplification yielded estimated nucleated cell counts. The protocol was immunoSEQ multiplex PCR, while the TCRdb copy is restricted to in-frame clones and leaves out a portion. V, J and clone size were drawn from that table, and D and trimming were deduced from the DNA. The table shows about 240,000 clones, with about 88% occurring only once. Per germline, CDR1 MNHEY and CDR2 SMNVEV (reference sequence). The V segment lost 4 bases and the J segment 7 bases; nucleotides outside the gene matches: 10. The CDR3 covers 15 residues. The chain links TRBV27 to TRBJ2-5, with 9 bases aligning to TRBD2. The TCR comes from a woman in her 70s with active or convalescent COVID-19. The sequencing input was peripheral blood. CDR3 in amino acids: CASSWASGAQGTQYF. The CDR3, as DNA: TGTGCCAGCAGTTGGGCTAGCGGGGCTCAGGGGACCCAGTACTTC.